This passage covers 26 T cell receptor beta chains from one sample sequenced in a study of blood T cell repertoires in COVID-19. Some clones are missing from TCRdb's copy, which holds only in-frame ones; the method was immunoSEQ multiplex PCR. The data contain about 260,000 clones, 91% of them singletons. Sequencing was performed on peripheral blood. The receptors shown here come from a person under 35 with COVID-19, enrolled during active disease.

The J gene is TRBJ1-1, the V gene TRBV7-9; TRBD1 is a possible D gene (5 bases). Trimming stripped 2 bases from V and 7 bases from J, with 17 bases between. Per germline, CDR1 SEHNR and CDR2 FQNEAQ (reference sequence). This CDR3 comprises 15 residues. Here the CDR3 reads CASSLIIGGGSEAFF. The CDR3 DNA reads TGTGCCAGCAGCTTAATTATAGGTGGGGGGAGTGAAGCTTTCTTT.

The V gene is TRBV6-6, the J gene TRBJ1-2, with TRBD1 matching over 10 bases. Germline V lookup: CDR1 MNHNY, CDR2 SVGAGI (reference sequence). V was clipped by 2 bases and J by 6 bases; unmatched bases: 6. CDR3 size: 15 residues. DNA of the CDR3: TGTGCCAGCAGTTACACCGGGACAGGGGTTGATGGCTACACCTTC. Translation gives CASSYTGTGVDGYTF.

Turning to this clone: Distinct nucleotide sequences in the sample also encode this CDR3. The J gene is TRBJ1-4, the V gene TRBV3-1 (or the pseudogene TRBV3-2); unclear D gene. CDR1 and CDR2 (germline): LGHDT, YNNKEL (reference sequence). The CDR3 length is 12 residues. V shed 1 base and J shed 7 bases, with 4 bases lying between them. CDR3 DNA: TGTGCCAGCAGCCAAGGCGGTGAAAAACTGTTTTTT. Amino acid sequence: CASSQGGEKLFF.

V is TRBV19 and J is TRBJ2-7, with a possible D match to TRBD1 (5 bases). This CDR3 contains 15 residues. Germline V lookup: CDR1 LNHDA, CDR2 SQIVND (reference sequence). Trimming pared 5 bases from V and 1 base from J, leaving 15 bases between. The CDR3 sequence is CASSQGVSSSYEQYF. In DNA form, the CDR3 reads TGTGCCAGTAGTCAAGGGGTTTCGTCTTCCTACGAGCAGTACTTC.

V is TRBV2 and J is TRBJ2-1; 12 bases map to TRBD2. The J segment lost 4 bases and the V segment lost 4 bases, leaving 5 bases of the junction unmatched. The CDR3 has 16 amino acids. Germline CDR1 reads SNHLY; CDR2 reads FYNNEI. Here the CDR3 DNA reads TGTGCCAGCAGTGCCCGACTAGCGGGAGTGTACAATGAGCAGTTCTTC. Protein: CASSARLAGVYNEQFF.

This chain joins TRBV5-4 and TRBJ2-1, with D unclear. V gave up 4 bases and J gave up 8 bases, with 13 bases separating them. The germline V gene has CDR1 SGHNT and CDR2 YYREEE (reference sequence). The CDR3 contains 13 residues. The CDR3, as DNA: TGTGCCAGCAGCCGGGTAGGAGAGTATGAGCAGTTCTTC. It encodes CASSRVGEYEQFF.

This clone turned up a few times. The DNA of the CDR3 is TGTGCCAGTAGTAAGGGACAGGGCAGAACTGAAGCTTTCTTT. Translation gives CASSKGQGRTEAFF. The V gene is TRBV19, the J gene TRBJ1-1; 9 bases match TRBD1. Germline loops: CDR1 LNHDA, CDR2 SQIVND (reference sequence). Germline trimming cut 4 bases from V and 5 bases from J; bases unmatched to any gene: 5. The CDR3 has 14 residues. Full variable domain (remainder filled in from reference TRBV19 and TRBJ1-1): DGGITQSPKYLFRKEGQNVTLSCEQNLNHDAMYWYRQDPGQGLRLIYYSQIVNDFQKGDIAEGYSVSREKKESFPLTVTSAQKNPTAFYLCASSKGQGRTEAFFGQGTRLTVV.

Only one count was recorded for this clone. This sequence joins TRBV5-5 and TRBJ1-5; TRBD1 agrees at 9 bases. The length of the CDR3 is 18 residues. CDR1 and CDR2 (germline): SGHKS, YYEKEE (reference sequence). With V trimmed by 4 bases and J by 4 bases, 15 bases remained unmatched. The CDR3 nucleotides are TGTGCCAGCAGCGCGGGACAGGGTTTAAACCGCTTAAATCAGCCCCAGCATTTT. Its translation is CASSAGQGLNRLNQPQHF.

This chain connects TRBV4-3 to TRBJ1-2; D may be TRBD1 (5 bases). Germline values: CDR1 LGHNA, CDR2 YSLEER. The CDR3 spans 14 residues. V lost 0 bases and J lost 4, with 9 bases in between. This CDR3 is CASSQDGGTYGYTF. CDR3 DNA: TGCGCCAGCAGCCAAGATGGGGGGACCTATGGCTACACCTTC.

V and J are TRBV7-7 and TRBJ2-5; D gene uncertain. The CDR3 sequence is 16 residues long. Germline CDR1 is SSHAT and CDR2 is FNYEAQ (reference sequence). The V end lost 5 bases, the J end lost 1 base, and 17 bases lay between the germline ends. The CDR3, as DNA: TGTGCCAGCAGCCCGGCCGCGGTAGGCGCCCAAGAGACCCAGTACTTC. Its translation: CASSPAAVGAQETQYF.

This chain connects TRBV19 to TRBJ2-1; weak D call: TRBD2 (6 bases). V lost 4 bases and J lost 6, with 10 bases in between. This CDR3 region has 13 residues. In germline, CDR1 is LNHDA, CDR2 SQIVND (reference sequence). CDR3 region: CASSTSAVNEQFF. In nucleotides, the CDR3 is TGTGCCAGTAGTACTAGCGCCGTCAATGAGCAGTTCTTC.

This rearrangement joins TRBV30 to TRBJ2-3; 8 bases map to TRBD2. Germline V gene data show CDR1 as GTSNPN and CDR2 as SVGIG (reference sequence). V dropped 5 bases and J dropped 1; count of bases not matched to a gene: 8. The CDR3 is made up of 15 amino acids. The CDR3 DNA is TGTGCCTGGGGCGCCGGGCGGGAGGGCACAGATACGCAGTATTTT. This sequence encodes CAWGAGREGTDTQYF.

The rearrangement joins TRBV28 to TRBJ1-5; the D is unclear. V was trimmed by 1 base and J by 2 bases, leaving 3 bases between them. This CDR3 is 13 amino acids long. Germline loops: CDR1 MDHEN, CDR2 SYDVKM. Here the CDR3 reads CASSLSGNQPQHF. The CDR3 nucleotides read TGTGCCAGCAGTTTATCCGGCAATCAGCCCCAGCATTTT.

The chain has TRBV4-1 and TRBJ2-3, with 8 bases lining up with TRBD2. Germline CDR1 is MGHRA and CDR2 is YSYEKL. J was trimmed by 12 bases and V by 0 bases; bases with no gene match: 20. This CDR3 has 18 amino acids. CDR3 bases: TGCGCCAGCAGCCAAGATTTTACGGGGGGGAATCAGGGGACGACCCAGTATTTT. Translating gives CASSQDFTGGNQGTTQYF.

V is TRBV6-2 or TRBV6-3 and J is TRBJ1-1; tentative D call: TRBD1 (5 bases). Trimming removed 2 bases from V and 4 bases from J, with 11 bases in between. Per germline, CDR1 MNHEY and CDR2 SVGEGT. The CDR3 covers 14 residues. CDR3 sequence: CASSYVQGGTEAFF. For the CDR3, the DNA is TGTGCCAGCAGTTACGTTCAGGGAGGCACTGAAGCTTTCTTT.

This clone appeared a single time. J is TRBJ2-3 and V is TRBV5-1, with 8 bases aligning to TRBD2. V lost 0 bases to trimming and J lost 2 bases; unmatched junction nucleotides: 5. This CDR3 comprises 16 residues. Germline-derived CDR1 and CDR2 are SGHRS and YFSETQ. CDR3 amino acids: CASSLDERESTDTQYF. The CDR3 DNA reads TGCGCCAGCAGCTTGGACGAGCGGGAGTCCACAGATACGCAGTATTTT.

The CDR3 is CASSRRDSSGNTIYF. The CDR3 nucleotides read TGCGCCAGCAGCCGTCGGGACAGCTCTGGAAACACCATATATTTT. The rearrangement joins TRBV4-1 to TRBJ1-3; 7 bases map to TRBD1. The CDR3 contains 15 residues. The germline V gene has CDR1 MGHRA and CDR2 YSYEKL. V shed 4 bases and J 0 bases; nucleotides not matched to a gene: 3.

The chain joins TRBV6-5 to TRBJ2-7, with D possibly being TRBD2 (6 bases). The germline gives CDR1 MNHEY, CDR2 SVGAGI. V shed 9 bases and J shed 4 bases, with 10 bases lying between them. The CDR3 covers 11 residues. CDR3 DNA sequence: TGTGCCAGTTCCGGGGGATACGAGCAGTACTTC. Translated, it gives CASSGGYEQYF.

V gene TRBV12-3 or TRBV12-4 combines with J gene TRBJ2-7; weak D call: TRBD1 (6 bases). Trimming left V 4 bases short and J 5 bases short, with 9 bases between. CDR3 length: 12 residues. CDR3 protein: CASSSRGHEQYF. CDR3 sequence (DNA): TGTGCCAGCAGTTCCAGGGGCCACGAGCAGTACTTC.

This clone occurred a few times. V is TRBV10-3 and J is TRBJ1-2; TRBD1 aligns across 8 bases. CDR3 length equals 14 residues. Germline CDR1 is ENHRY and CDR2 is SYGVKD. V lost 6 bases, J lost 8 bases, and 11 bases stayed unmatched. The CDR3 here is CAISKPTGDGGYTF. In DNA form, the CDR3 reads TGTGCCATCAGCAAACCGACAGGGGATGGGGGCTACACCTTC.

The rearrangement joins TRBV7-3 to TRBJ2-5, with D maybe TRBD1 (6 bases). The CDR3 totals 14 residues. Germline values: CDR1 SGHTA, CDR2 FQGTGA. V lost 5 bases, J lost 2 bases, and 12 bases lay in between. The CDR3 nucleotides are TGTGCCAGCAGCCCTACAGGGCTTCAAGAGACCCAGTACTTC. Translated: CASSPTGLQETQYF.

This chain uses TRBV6-6 with TRBJ2-4, with 12 bases aligning to TRBD2. The ends lost 5 bases at V and 7 bases at J; junction bases unmatched: 12. From germline, CDR1 is MNHNY and CDR2 SVGAGI (reference sequence). This CDR3 region has 17 residues. CDR3 region: CASSPYPSGRGGNIQYF. The CDR3 bases are TGTGCCAGCAGTCCGTACCCTAGCGGGAGGGGGGGGAACATTCAGTACTTC.

The rearrangement joins TRBV20-1 to TRBJ2-1; TRBD2 is a possible D gene (6 bases). The CDR3 loop spans 11 amino acids. V was shortened by 6 bases and J by 11 bases, with 14 bases between the two germline ends. The germline V gene has CDR1 DFQATT and CDR2 SNEGSKA (reference sequence). The CDR3: CSATAGTQQFF. For the CDR3, the DNA is TGCAGTGCGACGGCTGGGACTCAGCAGTTCTTC.

The rearrangement links TRBV7-9 to TRBJ1-1; 8 bases map to TRBD1. After removal of 8 bases from V and 1 base from J, the junction contained 3 bases not matched to a gene. Germline-derived CDR1 and CDR2 are SEHNR and FQNEAQ (reference sequence). The CDR3 spans 13 residues. CDR3 DNA: TGTGCCAGCGGACAGGGAACGAACACTGAAGCTTTCTTT. The encoded protein is CASGQGTNTEAFF.

V gene TRBV5-6 combines with J gene TRBJ2-2; TRBD2 matches 14 bases. V was clipped by 5 bases and J by 6 bases; unmatched bases: 3. The CDR3 is 15 residues long. Germline V gene sequence: CDR1 SGHDT, CDR2 YYEEEE. The CDR3 is CASRGTSGSAGELFF. Written as DNA, the CDR3 is TGTGCCAGCAGGGGGACTAGCGGGAGCGCCGGGGAGCTGTTTTTT. Together with reference TRBV5-6 and TRBJ2-2, the CDR3 gives the full variable domain: DAGVTQSPTHLIKTRGQQVTLRCSPKSGHDTVSWYQQALGQGPQFIFQYYEEEERQRGNFPDRFSGHQFPNYSSELNVNALLLGDSALYLCASRGTSGSAGELFFGEGSRLTVL.

The chain uses TRBV7-2 and TRBJ2-7; D uncertain. The CDR3 covers 13 residues. Trimming left V 4 bases short and J 3 bases short, with 10 bases between. Germline CDR1 reads SGHTA; CDR2 reads FQGNSA. CDR3 residues: CASSSDAGYEQYF. The CDR3 DNA follows: TGTGCCAGCAGCTCCGACGCAGGCTACGAGCAGTACTTC.